This T cell receptor (beta chain) was profiled in a study of lymphopenia after photon versus proton radiotherapy. Study-level points and caveats: After the lymphocyte nadir, photon-treated repertoires showed oligoclonal expansion, especially of CD8+ Temra cells. A bigger post-nadir fall in TCR diversity correlated inversely with survival time in deceased patients.

The V segment lost 3 bases and the J segment 2 bases; nucleotides outside the gene matches: 5. This CDR3 has 15 amino acids. The germline V gene encodes CDR1 SGHRS and CDR2 YFSETQ. Points on this clone: Antigen: not known.

The table came from immunoSEQ multiplex PCR; TCRdb's copy has only in-frame clones and leaves some out. The data hold about 37,000 clones, with more than 70% observed a single time. The V call is TRBV5-1, the J call TRBJ1-5; 7 bases are a match to TRBD1. The sample consisted of peripheral blood, taken from a patient treated with photon-based radiotherapy. This receptor was taken from a man aged 50-60 years with gastric cancer. CDR3 in DNA: TGCGCCAGCAGCTATGATACAGGGGGCAATCAGCCCCAGCATTTT. This codes for CASSYDTGGNQPQHF.